The rows below give T cell receptor beta chains drawn from one sample of a study of T cells in Graves' hyperthyroidism and ophthalmopathy. TCRdb processed the multiplex PCR reads anew with MiXCR; each CDR3 protein has one entry. The sample includes about 840,000 distinct CDR3 sequences, roughly 40% seen only once; the top ten take 7% to 10%. Sample: blood. The receptors originated from a young man with Graves' hyperthyroidism. The conserved cysteine and the conserved F or W are not part of the CDR3 here. The order of the fields is CDR3 protein, J gene, D gene, V gene. D genes are given only for firm matches.

ASSEEISGANVLT TRBJ2-6 - TRBV2
ATSSYTGVLGYT TRBJ1-2 TRBD1 TRBV15
ASRDGTGDGYT TRBJ1-2 TRBD1 TRBV5-8
ASRAGGAWEQY TRBJ2-7 - TRBV28
ASSKGDNSYGYT TRBJ1-2 - TRBV19
ASTFMALYEQY TRBJ2-7 - TRBV6-6
ASSLLATGDNTGELF TRBJ2-2 TRBD1 TRBV7-2
ASSDRKTGEYGYT TRBJ1-2 TRBD1 TRBV2
ASSSRGGGANVLT TRBJ2-6 - TRBV12-3/TRBV12-4
ASSLGGDWY TRBJ2-7 - TRBV5-6
ASNLLRVGGYT TRBJ1-2 - TRBV2
ASSSPGVIGYT TRBJ1-2 - TRBV12-3/TRBV12-4
ASSVSGDYSNQPQH TRBJ1-5 - TRBV12-3/TRBV12-4
ASGRDSMNTEAF TRBJ1-1 TRBD1 TRBV5-1
AWSGVDYGYT TRBJ1-2 - TRBV30
ASSASGSGYEQY TRBJ2-7 TRBD2 TRBV9
ASSPGEGARTEAF TRBJ1-1 TRBD1 TRBV19
ASSLGQVGDTIY TRBJ1-3 TRBD1 TRBV6-5
ASSSYPWRRSGQGVDGYT TRBJ1-2 TRBD1 TRBV7-9
ASRTPGQGNQPQH TRBJ1-5 TRBD1 TRBV25-1
ASSTGTPNNEKLF TRBJ1-4 - TRBV7-9
SVAMGMNTEAF TRBJ1-1 - TRBV29-1
SVGQGANTGANVLT TRBJ2-6 TRBD1 TRBV29-1
ATSSLQPGQVAF TRBJ1-1 TRBD1 TRBV15
SARETPDEKLF TRBJ1-4 - TRBV20-1
ASSEGVYRSTEAF TRBJ1-1 - TRBV6-6
ATSELLGLLEEQY TRBJ2-7 TRBD2 TRBV10-3
ASTTGLAPTTYEQY TRBJ2-7 TRBD2 TRBV7-8
ASSWTSLSYEQY TRBJ2-7 TRBD2 TRBV7-2
ASRPEQGAPTEAF TRBJ1-1 - TRBV5-8
ASSERGQGTGELF TRBJ2-2 TRBD1 TRBV2
ASRGRITGELF TRBJ2-2 - TRBV2
ASSPIQGFEQY TRBJ2-7 TRBD1 TRBV7-3
ASRPGGRETQY TRBJ2-5 - TRBV6-2/TRBV6-3
ASSEVDRYGYT TRBJ1-2 - TRBV10-3
SVASWGAYEQY TRBJ2-7 - TRBV29-1
ASSQEGRLQETQY TRBJ2-5 - TRBV4-1
ASSSTGTGGMENEKLF TRBJ1-4 TRBD1 TRBV2
ASTLDRVNTEAF TRBJ1-1 TRBD1 TRBV19
ASDHRENTGELF TRBJ2-2 - TRBV5-1
ASRGGSAGRGGQPQH TRBJ1-5 - TRBV2
ASSKTSGLALEQY TRBJ2-7 TRBD2 TRBV7-2
ASSSISITTEGYT TRBJ1-2 - TRBV5-1
SVEQDRGELF TRBJ2-2 - TRBV29-1
ASRLQSWAYEQY TRBJ2-7 - TRBV6-5
ASSQDQTGTGARKLF TRBJ1-4 TRBD1 TRBV4-1
ASSVRTALDTIY TRBJ1-3 - TRBV5-6
ASSEVGRSQETQY TRBJ2-5 TRBD2 TRBV2
ASGLTGAGNTIY TRBJ1-3 TRBD1 TRBV7-2
ASRTNTGELF TRBJ2-2 - TRBV7-3
ASSLDSGVGNQPQH TRBJ1-5 - TRBV7-8
ASSLLVMDREDGYT TRBJ1-2 TRBD1 TRBV7-3
ASSLGQGTDYEQY TRBJ2-7 TRBD1 TRBV5-6
ATSRESSGSGNEQF TRBJ2-1 TRBD2 TRBV15
ATNSRMGTEAF TRBJ1-1 - TRBV24-1